This T cell receptor (beta chain) was profiled in a study of T cells in narcolepsy. Turning to the study itself: Donors had narcolepsy type 1 or type 2, or were healthy controls. The study, taken as a whole, reports: Blood of same and different patients, but not healthy controls, reportedly held recurring autoreactive clonotypes. HCRT-specific and TRIB2-specific autoreactive clonotypes appeared among same-patient CSF and blood CD4+ clonotypes. No autoreactive T cell clone sequences appeared in some memory CD4+ repertoires.

This clone is a singleton in its sample. Its antigen remains unknown. This table comes from immunoSEQ multiplex PCR, and its TCRdb copy is limited to in-frame clones, with some not included. The sample contains around 28,000 clones, around 81% of which appear only once. The sample taken for sequencing was CD45RA- memory CD4+ T cells from PBMCs. This TCR was sampled from a human donor with narcolepsy.

This CDR3 is CASSRTSGGTDTQYF. CDR3 DNA: TGTGCCAGCAGCCGGACTAGCGGGGGAACGGATACGCAGTATTTT. This chain joins TRBV7-9 and TRBJ2-3; TRBD2 matches 13 bases. The CDR3 extends over 15 amino acids. V trimming: 5 bases; J trimming: 6 bases; junction bases outside the gene matches: 5. Germline V gene sequence: CDR1 SEHNR, CDR2 FQNEAQ (reference sequence).